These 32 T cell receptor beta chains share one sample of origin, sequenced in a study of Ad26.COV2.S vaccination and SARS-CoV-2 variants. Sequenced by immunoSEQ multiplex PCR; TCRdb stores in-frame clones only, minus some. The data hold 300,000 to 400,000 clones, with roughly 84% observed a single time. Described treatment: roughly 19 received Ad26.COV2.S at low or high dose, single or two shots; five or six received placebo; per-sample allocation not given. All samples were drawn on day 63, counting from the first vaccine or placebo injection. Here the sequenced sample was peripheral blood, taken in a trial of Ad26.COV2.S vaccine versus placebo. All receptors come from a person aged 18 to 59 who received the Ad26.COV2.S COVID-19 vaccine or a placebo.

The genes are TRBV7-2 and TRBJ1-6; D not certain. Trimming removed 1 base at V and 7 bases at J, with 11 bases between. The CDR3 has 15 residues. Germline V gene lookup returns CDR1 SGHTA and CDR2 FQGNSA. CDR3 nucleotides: TGTGCCAGCAGCTTAGGGCGGGCCCCCAATTCACCCCTCCACTTT. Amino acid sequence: CASSLGRAPNSPLHF.

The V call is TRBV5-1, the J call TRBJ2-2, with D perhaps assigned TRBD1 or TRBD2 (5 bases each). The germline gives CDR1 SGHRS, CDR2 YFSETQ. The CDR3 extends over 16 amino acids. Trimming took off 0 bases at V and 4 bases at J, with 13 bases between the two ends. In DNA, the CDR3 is TGCGCCAGCAGCTTGGTTCAGGGACGGGGCACCGGGGAGCTGTTTTTT. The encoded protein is CASSLVQGRGTGELFF.

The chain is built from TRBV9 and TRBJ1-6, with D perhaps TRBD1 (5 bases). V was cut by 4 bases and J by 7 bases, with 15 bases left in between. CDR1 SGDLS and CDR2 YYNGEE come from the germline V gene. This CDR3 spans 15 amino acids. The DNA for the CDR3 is TGTGCCAGCAGCCCTATGGGGGTCGGCAATTCACCCCTCCACTTT. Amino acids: CASSPMGVGNSPLHF.

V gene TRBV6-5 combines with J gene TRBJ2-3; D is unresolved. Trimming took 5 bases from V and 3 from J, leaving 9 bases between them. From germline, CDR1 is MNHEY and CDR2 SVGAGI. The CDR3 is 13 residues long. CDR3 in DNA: TGTGCCAGCAGTCGCTTCGCAACAGATACGCAGTATTTT. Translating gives CASSRFATDTQYF.

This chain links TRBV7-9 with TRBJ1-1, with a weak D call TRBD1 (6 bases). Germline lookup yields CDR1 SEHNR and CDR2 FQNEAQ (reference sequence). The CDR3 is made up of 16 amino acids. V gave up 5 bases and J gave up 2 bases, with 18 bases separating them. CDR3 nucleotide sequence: TGTGCCAGCAGCCCTCCAGGGGCCTCGGGTAACACTGAAGCTTTCTTT. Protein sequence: CASSPPGASGNTEAFF.

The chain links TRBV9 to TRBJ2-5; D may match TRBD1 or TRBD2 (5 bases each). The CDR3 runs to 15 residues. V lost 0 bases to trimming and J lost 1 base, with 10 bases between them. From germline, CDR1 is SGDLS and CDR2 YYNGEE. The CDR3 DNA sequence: TGTGCCAGCAGCGTAGGTGGGACGCCCCAAGAGACCCAGTACTTC. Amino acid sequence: CASSVGGTPQETQYF.

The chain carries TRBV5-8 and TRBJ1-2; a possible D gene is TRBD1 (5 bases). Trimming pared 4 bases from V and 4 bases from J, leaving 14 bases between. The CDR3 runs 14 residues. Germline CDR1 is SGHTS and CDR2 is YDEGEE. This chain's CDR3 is CASSPWDVGYGYTF. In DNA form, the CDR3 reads TGTGCCAGCAGCCCGTGGGACGTGGGCTATGGCTACACCTTC.

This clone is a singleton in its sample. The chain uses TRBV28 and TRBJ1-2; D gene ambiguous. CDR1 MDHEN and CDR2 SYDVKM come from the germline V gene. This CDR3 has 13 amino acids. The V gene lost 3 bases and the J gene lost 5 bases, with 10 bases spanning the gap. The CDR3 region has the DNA TGTGCCAGCAGTTTTTCCGGCGCGTATGGCTACACCTTC. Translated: CASSFSGAYGYTF.

CDR3 sequence reads: CASGTSYNSPLHF. In nucleotides, the CDR3 is TGTGCTAGTGGTACCTCCTATAATTCACCCCTCCACTTT. This sequence joins TRBV12-5 and TRBJ1-6; D remains ambiguous. Between the trimmed V and J ends, which lost 5 bases and 0 bases, there was a span of 2 bases. From germline, CDR1 is LGHNT and CDR2 FRNRAP. CDR3 size: 13 residues.

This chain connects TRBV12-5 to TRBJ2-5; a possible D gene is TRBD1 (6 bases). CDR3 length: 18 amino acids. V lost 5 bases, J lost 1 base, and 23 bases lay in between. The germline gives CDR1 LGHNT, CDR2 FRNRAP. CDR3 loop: CASGTGQRMPFGQETQYF. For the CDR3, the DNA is TGTGCTAGTGGTACCGGACAGCGAATGCCCTTCGGCCAAGAGACCCAGTACTTC.

CDR3 DNA: TGTGCCAGCAGCCAAGATAACAGGGGAGGTCAGCCCCAGCATTTT. Its translation is CASSQDNRGGQPQHF. The rearrangement uses TRBV4-2 and TRBJ1-5, with 7 bases lining up with TRBD1. Germline V CDR1 and CDR2: LGHNA, YNFKEQ. V was pared by 0 bases and J by 6 bases, with 5 bases of the junction left unmatched. The CDR3 runs to 15 residues.

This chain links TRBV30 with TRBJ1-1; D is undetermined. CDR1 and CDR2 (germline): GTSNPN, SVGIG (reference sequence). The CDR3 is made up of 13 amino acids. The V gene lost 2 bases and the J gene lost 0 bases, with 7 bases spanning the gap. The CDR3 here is CAWSPDLNTEAFF. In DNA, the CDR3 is TGTGCCTGGAGTCCCGATCTGAACACTGAAGCTTTCTTT.

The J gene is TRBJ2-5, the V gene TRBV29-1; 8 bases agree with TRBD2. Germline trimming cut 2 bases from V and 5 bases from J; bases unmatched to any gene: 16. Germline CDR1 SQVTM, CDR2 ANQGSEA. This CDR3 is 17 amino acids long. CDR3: CSVELIFSGAGRETQYF. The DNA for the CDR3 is TGCAGCGTTGAACTTATCTTTAGCGGGGCGGGCAGGGAGACCCAGTACTTC.

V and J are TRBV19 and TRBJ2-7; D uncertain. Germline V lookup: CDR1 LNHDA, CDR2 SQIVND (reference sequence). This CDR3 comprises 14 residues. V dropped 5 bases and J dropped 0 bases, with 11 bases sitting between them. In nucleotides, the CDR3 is TGTGCCAGTAGTCAACTTCACAGCTCCTACGAGCAGTACTTC. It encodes CASSQLHSSYEQYF.

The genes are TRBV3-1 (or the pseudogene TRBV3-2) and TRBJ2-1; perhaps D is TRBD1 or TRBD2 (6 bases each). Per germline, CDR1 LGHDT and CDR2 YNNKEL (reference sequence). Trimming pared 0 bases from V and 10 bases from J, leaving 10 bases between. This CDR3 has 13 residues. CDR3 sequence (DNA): TGTGCCAGCAGCCAAGAAGGGGGGACAGAGCAGTTCTTC. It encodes CASSQEGGTEQFF.

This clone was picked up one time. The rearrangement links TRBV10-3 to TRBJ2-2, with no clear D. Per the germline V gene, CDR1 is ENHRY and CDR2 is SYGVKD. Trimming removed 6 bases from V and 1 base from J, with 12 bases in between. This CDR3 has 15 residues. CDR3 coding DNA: TGTGCCATCAGCCCCCCCGGAAGGAACACCGGGGAGCTGTTTTTT. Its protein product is CAISPPGRNTGELFF.

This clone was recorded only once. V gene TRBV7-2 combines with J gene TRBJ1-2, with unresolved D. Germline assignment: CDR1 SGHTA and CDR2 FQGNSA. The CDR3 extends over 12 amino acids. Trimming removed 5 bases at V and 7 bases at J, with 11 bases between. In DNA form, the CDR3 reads TGTGCCAGCAGCCGACCTTTCGCTGGCTACACCTTC. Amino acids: CASSRPFAGYTF.

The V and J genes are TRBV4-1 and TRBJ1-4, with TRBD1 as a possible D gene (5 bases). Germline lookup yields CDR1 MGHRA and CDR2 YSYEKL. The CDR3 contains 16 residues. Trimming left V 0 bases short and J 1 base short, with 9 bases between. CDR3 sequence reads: CASSQELGGTNEKLFF. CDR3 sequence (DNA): TGCGCCAGCAGCCAAGAATTGGGGGGAACTAATGAAAAACTGTTTTTT.

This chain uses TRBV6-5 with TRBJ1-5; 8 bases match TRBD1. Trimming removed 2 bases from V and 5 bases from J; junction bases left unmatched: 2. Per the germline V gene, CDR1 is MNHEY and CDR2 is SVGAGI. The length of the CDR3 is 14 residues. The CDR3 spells CASSYGQGHQPQHF. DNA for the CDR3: TGTGCCAGCAGTTACGGACAGGGACATCAGCCCCAGCATTTT.

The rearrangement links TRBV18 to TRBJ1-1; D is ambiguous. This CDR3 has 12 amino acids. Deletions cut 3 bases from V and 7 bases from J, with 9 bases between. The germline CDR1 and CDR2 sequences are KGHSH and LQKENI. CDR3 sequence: CASSPVQYEAFF. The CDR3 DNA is TGTGCCAGCTCACCCGTCCAGTATGAAGCTTTCTTT.

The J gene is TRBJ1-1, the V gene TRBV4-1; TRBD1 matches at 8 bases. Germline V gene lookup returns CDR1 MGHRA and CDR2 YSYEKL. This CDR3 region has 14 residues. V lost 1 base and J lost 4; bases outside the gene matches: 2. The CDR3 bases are TGCGCCAGCAGCCAAGGACAGGGGACCACTGAAGCTTTCTTT. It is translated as CASSQGQGTTEAFF.

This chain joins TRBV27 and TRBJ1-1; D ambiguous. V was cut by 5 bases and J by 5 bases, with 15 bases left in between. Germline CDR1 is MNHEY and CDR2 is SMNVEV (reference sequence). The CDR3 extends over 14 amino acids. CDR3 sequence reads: CASSLRGRWTEAFF. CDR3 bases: TGTGCCAGCAGTCTTAGAGGACGTTGGACTGAAGCTTTCTTT.

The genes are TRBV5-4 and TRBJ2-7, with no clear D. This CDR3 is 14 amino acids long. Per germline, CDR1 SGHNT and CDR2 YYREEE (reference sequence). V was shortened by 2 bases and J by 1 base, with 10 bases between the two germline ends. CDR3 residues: CASSLKGYSYEQYF. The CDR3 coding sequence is TGTGCCAGCAGCTTAAAGGGCTATTCCTACGAGCAGTACTTC.

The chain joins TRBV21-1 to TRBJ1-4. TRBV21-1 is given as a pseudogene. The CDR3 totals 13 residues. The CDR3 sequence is CASSNPGGEKLFF. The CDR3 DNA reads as TGTGCCAGCAGCAACCCGGGAGGGGAAAAACTGTTTTTT.

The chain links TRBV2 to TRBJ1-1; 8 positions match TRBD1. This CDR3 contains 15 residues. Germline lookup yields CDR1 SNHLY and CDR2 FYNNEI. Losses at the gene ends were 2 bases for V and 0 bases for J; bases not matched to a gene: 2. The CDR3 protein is CASSERTGMNTEAFF. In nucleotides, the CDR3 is TGTGCCAGCAGTGAAAGGACAGGGATGAACACTGAAGCTTTCTTT.

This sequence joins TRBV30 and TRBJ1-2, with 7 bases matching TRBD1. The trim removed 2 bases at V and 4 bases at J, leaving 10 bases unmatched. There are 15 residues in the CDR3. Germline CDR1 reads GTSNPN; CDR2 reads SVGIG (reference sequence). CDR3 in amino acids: CAWSLGTADAYGYTF. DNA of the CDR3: TGTGCCTGGAGTCTCGGGACAGCGGATGCCTATGGCTACACCTTC.

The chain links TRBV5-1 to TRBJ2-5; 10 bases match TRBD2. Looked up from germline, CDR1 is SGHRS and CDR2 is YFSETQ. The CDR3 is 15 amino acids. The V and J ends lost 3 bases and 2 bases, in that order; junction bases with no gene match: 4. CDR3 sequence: CASSSGLAAQETQYF. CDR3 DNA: TGCGCCAGCAGCTCAGGACTAGCGGCGCAAGAGACCCAGTACTTC.

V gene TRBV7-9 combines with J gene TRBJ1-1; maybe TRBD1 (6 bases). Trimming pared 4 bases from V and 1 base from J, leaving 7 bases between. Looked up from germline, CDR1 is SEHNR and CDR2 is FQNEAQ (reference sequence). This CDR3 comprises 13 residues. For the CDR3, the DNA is TGTGCCAGCAGCTGGGACAAGAACACTGAAGCTTTCTTT. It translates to CASSWDKNTEAFF. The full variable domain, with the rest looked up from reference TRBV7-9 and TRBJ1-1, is DTGVSQNPRHKITKRGQNVTFRCDPISEHNRLYWYRQTLGQGPEFLTYFQNEAQLEKSRLLSDRFSAERPKGSFSTLEIQRTEQGDSAMYLCASSWDKNTEAFFGQGTRLTVV.

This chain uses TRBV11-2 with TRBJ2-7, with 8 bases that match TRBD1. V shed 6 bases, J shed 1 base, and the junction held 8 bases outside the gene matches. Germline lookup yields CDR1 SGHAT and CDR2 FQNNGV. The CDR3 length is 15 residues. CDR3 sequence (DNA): TGTGCCAGCAGTTCAGGACAGGGATTATCCTACGAGCAGTACTTC. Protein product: CASSSGQGLSYEQYF.

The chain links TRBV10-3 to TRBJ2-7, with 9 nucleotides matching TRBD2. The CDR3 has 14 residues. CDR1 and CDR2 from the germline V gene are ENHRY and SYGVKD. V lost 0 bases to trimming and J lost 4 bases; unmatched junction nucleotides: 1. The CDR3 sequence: CAISESTSGYEQYF. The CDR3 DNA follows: TGTGCCATCAGTGAGTCCACTAGCGGGTACGAGCAGTACTTC.

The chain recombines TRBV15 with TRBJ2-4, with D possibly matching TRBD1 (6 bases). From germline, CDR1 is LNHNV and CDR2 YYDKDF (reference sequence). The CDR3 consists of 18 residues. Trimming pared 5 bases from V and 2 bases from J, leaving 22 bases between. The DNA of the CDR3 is TGTGCCACCAGCCCCCTAGTCGGGCCAGGGGAGTCCAAAAACATTCAGTACTTC. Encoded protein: CATSPLVGPGESKNIQYF.

CDR3 residues: CASRGTGQVNTEAFF. The CDR3 bases are TGCGCCAGCAGGGGGACAGGGCAGGTGAACACTGAAGCTTTCTTT. V and J are TRBV5-1 and TRBJ1-1; 9 nucleotides line up with TRBD1. The CDR3 extends over 15 amino acids. V dropped 5 bases and J dropped 0; count of bases not matched to a gene: 5. Germline assignment: CDR1 SGHRS and CDR2 YFSETQ. Combining the CDR3 with reference TRBV5-1 and TRBJ1-1 gives the whole variable domain KAGVTQTPRYLIKTRGQQVTLSCSPISGHRSVSWYQQTPGQGLQFLFEYFSETQRNKGNFPGRFSGRQFSNSRSEMNVSTLELGDSALYLCASRGTGQVNTEAFFGQGTRLTVV.